These T cell receptor beta chains were read from a single sample in a study of human T cells and chemical hapten exposure. Via MiXCR, TCRdb re-called the RACE reads, giving one row per CDR3 protein. The table lists approximately 400,000 distinct CDR3 sequences, roughly 5.3% of them singletons. The specimen comprised whole blood, sampled in connection with sensitization to the hapten diphenylcyclopropenone (DPC). Source of these receptors: a woman aged 50 to 65 with alopecia areata. Some clones in this sample may be carry-over from other donors' samples. Both conserved end residues are part of each CDR3. A D gene is named only where the DNA matches it firmly. Expanded clones get a size class; other rows say once, few or many, or leave the size out.

>many|TRBV25-1|NA|TRBJ1-3
CASSKSYTIYF
TGTGCCAGCTCTAAGTCGTACACCATATATTTT
>few|TRBV4-2|NA|TRBJ1-5
CASSQMGQGQPQHF
TGTGCCAGCAGCCAAATGGGCCAGGGGCAGCCCCAGCATTTT
>many|TRBV28|NA|TRBJ2-1
CAVSSETGGNEQFF
TGTGCCGTATCAAGCGAGACCGGGGGCAATGAGCAGTTCTTC
>many|TRBV4-2|NA|TRBJ2-6
CASERSGANVLTF
TGTGCCAGCGAGCGTTCTGGGGCCAACGTCCTGACTTTC
>few|TRBV9|TRBD2|TRBJ2-7
CASSHSGSPAYEQYF
TGTGCCAGCAGCCACAGCGGGAGCCCAGCCTACGAGCAGTACTTC
>few|TRBV2|NA|TRBJ1-2
CAGLDRLDGYTF
TGTGCCGGTTTGGACCGCCTCGATGGCTACACCTTC
>NA|TRBV6-6|TRBD1|TRBJ1-6
CASSYKGASSPLHF
TGTGCCAGCAGTTACAAGGGGGCGAGCTCACCCCTCCACTTT
>many|TRBV20-1|NA|TRBJ1-2
CSALRGAYGYTF
TGCAGTGCTCTCCGGGGGGCCTATGGCTACACCTTC
>many|TRBV11-2|NA|TRBJ1-4
CASSFGGRQKFF
TGTGCCAGCAGCTTCGGCGGGCGGCAGAAGTTTTTT
>few|TRBV7-2|NA|TRBJ2-1
CASSLVSSGHNEQFF
TGTGCCAGCAGCTTAGTTTCCAGCGGGCACAATGAGCAGTTCTTC
>few|TRBV2|NA|TRBJ2-1
CASIMGRGRAYNEQFF
TGTGCCAGCATTATGGGGCGTGGGAGAGCCTACAATGAGCAGTTCTTC
>NA|TRBV27|NA|TRBJ2-5
CASSFEGEGETQYF
TGTGCCAGCAGTTTTGAGGGGGAGGGTGAGACCCAGTACTTC
>NA|TRBV28|NA|TRBJ1-1
CASSLGPGNMNTEAFF
TGTGCCAGCTCTCTGGGGCCGGGGAACATGAACACTGAAGCTTTCTTT
>many|TRBV5-1|NA|TRBJ2-1
CASSLGRGLANNEQFF
TGCGCCAGCAGCTTGGGACGGGGATTGGCCAACAATGAGCAGTTCTTC
>many|TRBV11-2|TRBD1|TRBJ1-6
CASQREQGRNSPLHF
TGTGCCAGCCAGAGGGAACAGGGGAGAAATTCACCCCTCCACTTT
>few|TRBV6-1|NA|TRBJ1-1
CASTLMGDTEAFF
TGTGCCAGCACCTTAATGGGGGATACTGAAGCTTTCTTT
>many|TRBV7-2|NA|TRBJ1-6
CASSSGYNSPLHF
TGTGCCAGCAGCTCAGGGTACAATTCACCCCTCCACTTT
>many|TRBV28|NA|TRBJ2-1
CASSPQGREQFF
TGTGCCAGCAGTCCCCAGGGCCGTGAGCAGTTCTTC
>many|TRBV2|TRBD1|TRBJ2-7
CASSWDSLTYEQYF
TGTGCCAGCAGCTGGGACAGTCTTACCTACGAGCAGTACTTC
>many|TRBV6-6|NA|TRBJ2-1
CASSYGGGLNEQFF
TGTGCCAGCAGTTATGGGGGGGGCCTCAATGAGCAGTTCTTC
>few|TRBV7-4|NA|TRBJ2-7
CASSRRNRYEQYF
TGTGCCAGCAGCCGGCGGAATCGGTACGAGCAGTACTTC
>many|TRBV30|TRBD1|TRBJ2-6
CAWDNAGTEGPGANVLTF
TGTGCCTGGGATAACGCCGGGACAGAGGGTCCCGGGGCCAACGTCCTGACTTTC
>many|TRBV4-3|TRBD2|TRBJ2-7
CASSQGGLANTYEQYF
TGCGCCAGCAGCCAAGGGGGACTAGCGAATACCTACGAGCAGTACTTC
>few|TRBV3-1|NA|TRBJ1-2
CAGWSGIYGYTF
TGTGCCGGATGGTCGGGCATCTATGGCTACACCTTC
>NA|TRBV11-2|NA|TRBJ1-6
CASSLRQGLGNSPLHF
TGTGCCAGCAGCTTAAGGCAGGGGCTGGGAAATTCACCCCTCCACTTT
>NA|TRBV13|NA|TRBJ2-7
CASSPTGRGEQYF
TGTGCCAGCAGTCCCACGGGCCGGGGCGAGCAGTACTTC
>NA|TRBV27|NA|TRBJ2-1
CASSSGVYNEQFF
TGTGCCAGCAGTTCTGGGGTTTACAATGAGCAGTTCTTC
>many|TRBV6-6|NA|TRBJ2-6
CASRSRHSGANVLTF
TGTGCCAGCAGATCCCGACACTCTGGGGCCAACGTCCTGACTTTC
>NA|TRBV27|TRBD1|TRBJ2-1
CASSPTGVEQFF
TGTGCCAGCAGCCCGACAGGGGTTGAGCAGTTCTTC
>many|TRBV13|NA|TRBJ2-2
CASSLGQSNTGELFF
TGTGCCAGCAGCTTGGGCCAATCGAACACCGGGGAGCTGTTTTTT
>many|TRBV1|NA|TRBJ1-3
CTSSPDRTSGNTIYF
TGCACCAGCAGCCCGGACCGCACCTCTGGAAACACCATATATTTT
>many|TRBV29-1|NA|TRBJ1-4
CSARAANEKLFF
TGCAGCGCCAGGGCGGCTAATGAAAAACTGTTTTTT
>NA|TRBV3-1|NA|TRBJ1-2
CASSHGQKIFNYGYTF
TGTGCCAGCAGCCACGGACAAAAAATTTTCAACTATGGCTACACCTTC
>few|TRBV29-1|TRBD2|TRBJ2-7
CSVERSGEQYF
TGCAGCGTTGAAAGGAGCGGGGAACAGTACTTC
>NA|TRBV6-1|NA|TRBJ2-3
CATPGPQRNTQYF
TGTGCCACCCCGGGTCCCCAACGGAATACGCAGTATTTT
>many|TRBV18|NA|TRBJ2-5
CASSPRCRGRLPQETQYF
TGTGCCAGCTCACCGCGATGTAGAGGACGTCTCCCTCAAGAGACCCAGTACTTC
>few|TRBV5-4|NA|TRBJ1-1
CASSRRGESPNTEAFF
TGTGCCAGCAGCCGGCGGGGGGAGAGCCCGAACACTGAAGCTTTCTTT
>many|TRBV11-2|NA|TRBJ1-1
CASSSLGGEAFF
TGTGCCAGCAGCTCCCTGGGAGGGGAAGCTTTCTTT
>many|TRBV20-1|NA|TRBJ2-7
CSARRPRAADPYEQYF
TGCAGTGCTCGCCGGCCCAGGGCCGCAGACCCCTACGAGCAGTACTTC
>many|TRBV5-8|NA|TRBJ1-1
CASSLQFRNTEAFF
TGTGCCAGCAGCTTGCAATTCAGGAACACTGAAGCTTTCTTT
>many|TRBV5-1|NA|TRBJ2-1
CASSYGQSSYNEQFF
TGCGCCAGCAGCTACGGGCAGAGCTCCTACAATGAGCAGTTCTTC
>NA|TRBV29-1|NA|TRBJ1-1
CSVEAGEAFF
TGCAGCGTTGAAGCCGGTGAAGCTTTCTTT
>few|TRBV24-1|TRBD1|TRBJ2-1
CATGGTGGFNEQFF
TGTGCCACCGGCGGGACAGGGGGCTTCAATGAGCAGTTCTTC
>few|TRBV7-2|TRBD2|TRBJ2-1
CASSRRLAQRGARQEQFF
TGTGCCAGCAGCCGCCGACTTGCCCAGCGGGGGGCACGGCAGGAGCAGTTCTTC